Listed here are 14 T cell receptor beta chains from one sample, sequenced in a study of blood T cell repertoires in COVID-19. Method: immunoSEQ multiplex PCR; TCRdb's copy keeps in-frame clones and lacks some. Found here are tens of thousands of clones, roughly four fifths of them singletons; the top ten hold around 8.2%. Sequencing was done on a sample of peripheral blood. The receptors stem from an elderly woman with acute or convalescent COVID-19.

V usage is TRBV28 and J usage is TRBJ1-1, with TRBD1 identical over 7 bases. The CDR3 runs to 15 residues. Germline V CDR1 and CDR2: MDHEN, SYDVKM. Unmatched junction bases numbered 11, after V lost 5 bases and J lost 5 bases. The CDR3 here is CASSAGTVVFTEAFF. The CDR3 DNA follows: TGTGCCAGCAGTGCCGGGACAGTGGTTTTTACTGAAGCTTTCTTT.

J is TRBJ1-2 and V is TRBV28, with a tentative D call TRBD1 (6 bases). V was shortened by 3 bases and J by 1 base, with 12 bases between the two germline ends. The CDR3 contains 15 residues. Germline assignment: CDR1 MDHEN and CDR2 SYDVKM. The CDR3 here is CASSFWDTNNYGYTF. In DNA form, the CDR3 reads TGTGCCAGCAGTTTTTGGGACACAAATAACTATGGCTACACCTTC.

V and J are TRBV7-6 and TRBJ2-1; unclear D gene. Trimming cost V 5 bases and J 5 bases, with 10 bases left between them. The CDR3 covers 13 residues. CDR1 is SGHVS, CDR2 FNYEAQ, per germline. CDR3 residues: CASSLGQDNEQFF. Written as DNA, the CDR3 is TGTGCCAGCAGCCTGGGCCAGGACAATGAGCAGTTCTTC.

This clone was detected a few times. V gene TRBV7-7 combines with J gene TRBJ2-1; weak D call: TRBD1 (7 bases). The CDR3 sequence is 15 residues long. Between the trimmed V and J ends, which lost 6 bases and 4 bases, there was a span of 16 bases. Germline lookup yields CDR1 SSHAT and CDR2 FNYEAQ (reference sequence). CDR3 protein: CASSSTRGLYNEQFF. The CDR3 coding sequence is TGTGCCAGCAGTTCGACTAGGGGGCTTTACAATGAGCAGTTCTTC. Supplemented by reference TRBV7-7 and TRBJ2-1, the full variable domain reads GAGVSQSPRYKVTKRGQDVTLRCDPISSHATLYWYQQALGQGPEFLTYFNYEAQPDKSGLPSDRFSAERPEGSISTLTIQRTEQRDSAMYRCASSSTRGLYNEQFFGPGTRLTVL.

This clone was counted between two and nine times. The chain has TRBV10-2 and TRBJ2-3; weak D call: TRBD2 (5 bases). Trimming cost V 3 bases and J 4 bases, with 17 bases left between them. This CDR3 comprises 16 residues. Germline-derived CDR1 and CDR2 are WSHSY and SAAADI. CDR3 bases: TGCGCCAGCAGTGATATACTAGACGTTATTCCAGATACGCAGTATTTT. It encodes CASSDILDVIPDTQYF.

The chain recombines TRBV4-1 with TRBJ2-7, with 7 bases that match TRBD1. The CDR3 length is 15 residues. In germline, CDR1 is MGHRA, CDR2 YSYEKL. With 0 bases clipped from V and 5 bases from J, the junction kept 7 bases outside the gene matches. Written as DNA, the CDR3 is TGCGCCAGCAGCCAAGATGTGACAGGGATTAACGAGCAGTACTTC. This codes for CASSQDVTGINEQYF.

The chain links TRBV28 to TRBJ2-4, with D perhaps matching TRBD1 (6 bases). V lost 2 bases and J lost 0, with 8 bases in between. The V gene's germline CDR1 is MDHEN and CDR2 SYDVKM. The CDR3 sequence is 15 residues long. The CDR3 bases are TGTGCCAGCAGTTTAGGGGGCCTAGCCAAAAACATTCAGTACTTC. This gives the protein CASSLGGLAKNIQYF.

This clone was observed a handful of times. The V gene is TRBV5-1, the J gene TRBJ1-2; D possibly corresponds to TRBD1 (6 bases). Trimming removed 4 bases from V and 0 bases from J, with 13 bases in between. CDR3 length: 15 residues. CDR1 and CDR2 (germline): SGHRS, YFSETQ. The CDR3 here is CASSVEGVPNYGYTF. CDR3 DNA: TGCGCCAGCAGCGTGGAGGGGGTACCTAACTATGGCTACACCTTC.

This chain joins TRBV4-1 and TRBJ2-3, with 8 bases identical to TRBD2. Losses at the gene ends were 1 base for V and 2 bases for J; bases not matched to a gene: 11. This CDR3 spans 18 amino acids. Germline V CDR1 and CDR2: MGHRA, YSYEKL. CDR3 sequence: CASSQVLGGRRITDTQYF. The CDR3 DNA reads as TGCGCCAGCAGCCAAGTTTTGGGCGGGAGGCGGATCACAGATACGCAGTATTTT.

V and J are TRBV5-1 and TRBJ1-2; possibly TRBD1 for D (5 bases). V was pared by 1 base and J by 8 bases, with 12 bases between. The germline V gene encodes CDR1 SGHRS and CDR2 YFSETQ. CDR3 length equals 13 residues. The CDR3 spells CASSLFSGYGYTF. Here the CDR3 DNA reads TGCGCCAGCAGCTTGTTTTCAGGGTACGGCTACACCTTC. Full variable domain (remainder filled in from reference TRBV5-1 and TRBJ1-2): KAGVTQTPRYLIKTRGQQVTLSCSPISGHRSVSWYQQTPGQGLQFLFEYFSETQRNKGNFPGRFSGRQFSNSRSEMNVSTLELGDSALYLCASSLFSGYGYTFGSGTRLTVV.

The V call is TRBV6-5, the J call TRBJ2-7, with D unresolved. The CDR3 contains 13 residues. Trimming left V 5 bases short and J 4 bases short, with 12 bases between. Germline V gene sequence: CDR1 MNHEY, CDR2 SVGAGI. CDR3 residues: CASSPLLQYEQYF. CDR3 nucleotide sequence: TGTGCCAGCAGTCCCCTCCTCCAGTACGAGCAGTACTTC.

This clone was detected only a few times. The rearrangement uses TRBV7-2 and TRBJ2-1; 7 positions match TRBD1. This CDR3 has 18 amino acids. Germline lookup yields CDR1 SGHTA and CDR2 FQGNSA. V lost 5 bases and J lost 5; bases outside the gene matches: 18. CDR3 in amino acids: CASSQSDGITQGDNEQFF. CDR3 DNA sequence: TGTGCCAGCAGCCAAAGCGACGGGATTACCCAGGGGGACAATGAGCAGTTCTTC.

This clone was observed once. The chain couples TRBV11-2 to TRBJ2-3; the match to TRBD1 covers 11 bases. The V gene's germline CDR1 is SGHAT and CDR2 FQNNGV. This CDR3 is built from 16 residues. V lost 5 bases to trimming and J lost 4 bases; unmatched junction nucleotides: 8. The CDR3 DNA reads TGTGCCAGCAGCCCAGGACAGGGGGCTATTTCAGATACGCAGTATTTT. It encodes CASSPGQGAISDTQYF.

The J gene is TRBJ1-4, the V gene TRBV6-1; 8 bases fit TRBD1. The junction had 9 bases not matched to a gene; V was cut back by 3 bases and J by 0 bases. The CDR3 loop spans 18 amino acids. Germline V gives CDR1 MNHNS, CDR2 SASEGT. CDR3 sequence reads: CASSEEGQARSTNEKLFF. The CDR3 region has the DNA TGTGCCAGCAGTGAGGAGGGACAGGCTCGATCAACTAATGAAAAACTGTTTTTT.